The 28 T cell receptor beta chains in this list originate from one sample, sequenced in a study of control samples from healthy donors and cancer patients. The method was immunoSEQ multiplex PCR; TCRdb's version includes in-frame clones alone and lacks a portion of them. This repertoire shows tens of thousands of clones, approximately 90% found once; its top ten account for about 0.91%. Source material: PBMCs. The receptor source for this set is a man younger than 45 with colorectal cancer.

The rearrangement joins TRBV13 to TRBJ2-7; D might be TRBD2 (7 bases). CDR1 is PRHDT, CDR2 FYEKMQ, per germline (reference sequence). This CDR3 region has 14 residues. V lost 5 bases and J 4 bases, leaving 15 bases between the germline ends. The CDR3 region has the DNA TGTGCCAGCAGCCCAACACGGGGGGCGTACGAGCAGTACGTC. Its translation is CASSPTRGAYEQYV.

The CDR3 loop is CAISAAAQSLGYTF. For the CDR3, the DNA is TGTGCCATCAGTGCGGCAGCCCAAAGTCTGGGCTACACCTTC. This sequence joins TRBV10-3 and TRBJ1-2; no firm D call. The CDR3 totals 14 residues. The germline V gene encodes CDR1 ENHRY and CDR2 SYGVKD. Trimming shortened V by 4 bases and J by 8 bases, and 17 bases separated the two germline ends.

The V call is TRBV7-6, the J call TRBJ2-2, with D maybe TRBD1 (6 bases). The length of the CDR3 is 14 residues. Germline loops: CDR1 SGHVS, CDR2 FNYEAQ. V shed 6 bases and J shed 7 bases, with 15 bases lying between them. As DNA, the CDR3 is TGTGCCAGCAGGGACACCACAGGGTTCGGGGAGCTGTTTTTT. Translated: CASRDTTGFGELFF. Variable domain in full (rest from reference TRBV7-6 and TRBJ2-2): GAGVSQSPRYKVTKRGQDVALRCDPISGHVSLYWYRQALGQGPEFLTYFNYEAQQDKSGLPNDRFSAERPEGSISTLTIQRTEQRDSAMYRCASRDTTGFGELFFGEGSRLTVL.

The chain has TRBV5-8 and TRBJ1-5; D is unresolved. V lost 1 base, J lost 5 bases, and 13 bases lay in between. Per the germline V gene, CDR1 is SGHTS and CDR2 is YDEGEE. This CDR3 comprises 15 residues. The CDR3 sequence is CASSLRMGSHQPQHF. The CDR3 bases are TGTGCCAGCAGCTTGAGGATGGGTTCGCATCAGCCCCAGCATTTT.

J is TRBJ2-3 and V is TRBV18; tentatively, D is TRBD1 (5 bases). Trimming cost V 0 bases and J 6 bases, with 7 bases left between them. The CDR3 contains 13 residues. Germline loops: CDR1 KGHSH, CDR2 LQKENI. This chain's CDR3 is CASSPPNRDTQYF. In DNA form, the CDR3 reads TGTGCCAGCTCACCACCGAACAGGGATACGCAGTATTTT.

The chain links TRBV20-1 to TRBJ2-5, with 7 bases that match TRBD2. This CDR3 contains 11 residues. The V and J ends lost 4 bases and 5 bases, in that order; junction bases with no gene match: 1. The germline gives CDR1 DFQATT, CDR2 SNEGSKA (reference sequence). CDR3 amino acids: CSANGGETQYF. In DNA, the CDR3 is TGCAGTGCTAACGGGGGGGAGACCCAGTACTTC.

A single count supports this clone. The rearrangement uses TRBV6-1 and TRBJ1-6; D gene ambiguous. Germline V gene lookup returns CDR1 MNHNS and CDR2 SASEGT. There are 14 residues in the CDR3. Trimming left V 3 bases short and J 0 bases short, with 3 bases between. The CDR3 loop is CASSEGSYNSPLHF. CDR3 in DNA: TGTGCCAGCAGTGAGGGCTCCTATAATTCACCCCTCCACTTT.

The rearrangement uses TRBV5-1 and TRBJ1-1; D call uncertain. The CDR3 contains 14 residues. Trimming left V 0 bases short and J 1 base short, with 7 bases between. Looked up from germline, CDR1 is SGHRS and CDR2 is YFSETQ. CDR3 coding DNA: TGCGCCAGCAGCTTGGAGGGCGGGAACACTGAAGCTTTCTTT. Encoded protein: CASSLEGGNTEAFF. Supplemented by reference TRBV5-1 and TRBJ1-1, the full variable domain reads KAGVTQTPRYLIKTRGQQVTLSCSPISGHRSVSWYQQTPGQGLQFLFEYFSETQRNKGNFPGRFSGRQFSNSRSEMNVSTLELGDSALYLCASSLEGGNTEAFFGQGTRLTVV.

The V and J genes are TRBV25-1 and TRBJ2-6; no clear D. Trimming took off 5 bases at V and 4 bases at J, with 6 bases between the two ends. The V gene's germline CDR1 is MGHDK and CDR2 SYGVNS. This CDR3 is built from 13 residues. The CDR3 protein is CASSHGGANVLTF. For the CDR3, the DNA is TGTGCCAGCAGTCACGGCGGGGCCAACGTCCTGACTTTC. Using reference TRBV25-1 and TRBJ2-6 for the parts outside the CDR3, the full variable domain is EADIYQTPRYLVIGTGKKITLECSQTMGHDKMYWYQQDPGMELHLIHYSYGVNSTEKGDLSSESTVSRIRTEHFPLTLESARPSHTSQYLCASSHGGANVLTFGAGSRLTVL.

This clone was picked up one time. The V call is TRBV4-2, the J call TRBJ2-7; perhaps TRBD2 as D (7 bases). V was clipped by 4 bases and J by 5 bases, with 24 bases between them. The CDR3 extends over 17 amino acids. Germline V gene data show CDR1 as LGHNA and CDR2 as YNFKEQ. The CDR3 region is CASSLIDFRGGGDEQYF. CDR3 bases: TGTGCCAGCAGCCTTATTGATTTTCGTGGAGGGGGGGACGAGCAGTACTTC.

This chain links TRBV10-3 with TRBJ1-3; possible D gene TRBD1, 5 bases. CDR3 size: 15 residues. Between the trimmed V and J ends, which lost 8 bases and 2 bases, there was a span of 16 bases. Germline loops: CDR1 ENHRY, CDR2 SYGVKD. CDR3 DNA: TGTGCCATCTTTAAGGAGGGGAGCGCTGGAAACACCATATATTTT. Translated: CAIFKEGSAGNTIYF.

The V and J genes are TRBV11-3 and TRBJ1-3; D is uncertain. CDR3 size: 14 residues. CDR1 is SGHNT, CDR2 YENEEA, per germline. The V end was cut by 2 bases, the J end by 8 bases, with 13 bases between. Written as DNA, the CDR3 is TGTGCCAGCAGCTTAAACAATCTTGTGGACACCATATATTTT. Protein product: CASSLNNLVDTIYF.

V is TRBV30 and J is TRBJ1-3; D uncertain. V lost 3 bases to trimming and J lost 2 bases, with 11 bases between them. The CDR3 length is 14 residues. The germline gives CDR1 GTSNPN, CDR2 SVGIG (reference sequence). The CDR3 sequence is CAWSRTVTGNTIYF. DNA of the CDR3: TGTGCCTGGAGCAGAACAGTAACTGGAAACACCATATATTTT.

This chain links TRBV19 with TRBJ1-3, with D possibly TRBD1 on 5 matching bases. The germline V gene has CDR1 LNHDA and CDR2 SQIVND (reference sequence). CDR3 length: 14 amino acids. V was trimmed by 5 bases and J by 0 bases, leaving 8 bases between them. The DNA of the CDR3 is TGTGCCAGTAGTCAGGGACCCTCTGGAAACACCATATATTTT. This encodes CASSQGPSGNTIYF.

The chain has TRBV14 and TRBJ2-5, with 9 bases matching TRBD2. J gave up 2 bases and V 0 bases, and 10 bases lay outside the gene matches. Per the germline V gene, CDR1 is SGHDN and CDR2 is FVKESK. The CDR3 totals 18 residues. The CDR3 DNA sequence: TGTGCCAGCAGCCAAGAACTCAGAGCGGGGGGTCAACAAGAGACCCAGTACTTC. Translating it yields CASSQELRAGGQQETQYF.

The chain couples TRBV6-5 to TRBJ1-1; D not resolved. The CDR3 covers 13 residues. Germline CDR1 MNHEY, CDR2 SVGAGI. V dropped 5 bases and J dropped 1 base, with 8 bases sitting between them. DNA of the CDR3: TGTGCCAGCAGTACGGACGGGAACACTGAAGCTTTCTTT. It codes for CASSTDGNTEAFF.

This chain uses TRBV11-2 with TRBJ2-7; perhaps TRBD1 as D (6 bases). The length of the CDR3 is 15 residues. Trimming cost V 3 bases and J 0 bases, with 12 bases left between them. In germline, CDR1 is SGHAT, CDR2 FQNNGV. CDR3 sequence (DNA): TGTGCCAGCAGCTTCGCGACAGGAAGCTCCTACGAGCAGTACTTC. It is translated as CASSFATGSSYEQYF. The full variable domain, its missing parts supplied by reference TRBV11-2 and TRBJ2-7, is EAGVAQSPRYKIIEKRQSVAFWCNPISGHATLYWYQQILGQGPKLLIQFQNNGVVDDSQLPKDRFSAERLKGVDSTLKIQPAKLEDSAVYLCASSFATGSSYEQYFGPGTRLTVT.

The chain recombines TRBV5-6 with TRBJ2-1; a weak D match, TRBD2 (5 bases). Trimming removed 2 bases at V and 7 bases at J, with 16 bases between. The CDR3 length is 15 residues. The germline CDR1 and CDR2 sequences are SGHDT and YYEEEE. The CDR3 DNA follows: TGTGCCAGCAGCTTCGGGGTCCCCCGCGTGAATGAGCAGTTCTTC. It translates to CASSFGVPRVNEQFF. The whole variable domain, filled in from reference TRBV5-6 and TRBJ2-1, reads DAGVTQSPTHLIKTRGQQVTLRCSPKSGHDTVSWYQQALGQGPQFIFQYYEEEERQRGNFPDRFSGHQFPNYSSELNVNALLLGDSALYLCASSFGVPRVNEQFFGPGTRLTVL.

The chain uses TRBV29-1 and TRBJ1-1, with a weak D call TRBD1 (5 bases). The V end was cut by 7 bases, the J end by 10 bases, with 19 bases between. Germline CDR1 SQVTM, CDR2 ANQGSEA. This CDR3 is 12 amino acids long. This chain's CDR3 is CSAYRDGGRAFF. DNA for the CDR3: TGCAGCGCATACCGGGACGGGGGGAGAGCTTTCTTT.

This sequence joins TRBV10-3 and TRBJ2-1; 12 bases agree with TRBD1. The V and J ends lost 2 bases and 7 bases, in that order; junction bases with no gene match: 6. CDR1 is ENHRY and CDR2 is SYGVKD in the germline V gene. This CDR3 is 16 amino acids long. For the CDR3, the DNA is TGTGCCATCAGTGAGCCATGGGACAGGGGGCTGAATGAGCAGTTCTTC. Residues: CAISEPWDRGLNEQFF.

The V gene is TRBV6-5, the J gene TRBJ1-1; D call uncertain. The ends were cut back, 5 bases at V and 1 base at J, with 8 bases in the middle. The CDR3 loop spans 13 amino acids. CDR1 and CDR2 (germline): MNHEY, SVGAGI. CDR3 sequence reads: CASSRTANTEAFF. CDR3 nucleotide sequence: TGTGCCAGCAGTCGGACGGCGAACACTGAAGCTTTCTTT.

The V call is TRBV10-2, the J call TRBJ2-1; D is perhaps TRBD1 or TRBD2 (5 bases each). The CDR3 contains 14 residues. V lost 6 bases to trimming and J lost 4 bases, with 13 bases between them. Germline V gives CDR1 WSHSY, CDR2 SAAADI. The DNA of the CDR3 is TGCGCCAGCAGGGCAGGGAGTGCATACAATGAGCAGTTCTTC. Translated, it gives CASRAGSAYNEQFF.

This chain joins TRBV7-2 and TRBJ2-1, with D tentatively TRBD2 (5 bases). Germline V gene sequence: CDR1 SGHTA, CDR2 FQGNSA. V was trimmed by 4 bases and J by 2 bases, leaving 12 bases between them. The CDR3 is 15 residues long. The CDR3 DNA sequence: TGTGCCAGCAGCTCACTAGGACTCCCCTACAATGAGCAGTTCTTC. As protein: CASSSLGLPYNEQFF.

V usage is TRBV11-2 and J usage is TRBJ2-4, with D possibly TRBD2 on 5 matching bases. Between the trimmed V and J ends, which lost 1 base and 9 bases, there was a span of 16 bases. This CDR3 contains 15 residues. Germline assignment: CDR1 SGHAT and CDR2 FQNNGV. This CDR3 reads CASSLGRSTSSIQYF. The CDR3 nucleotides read TGTGCCAGCAGCTTAGGGAGGTCTACCTCGAGCATTCAGTACTTC.

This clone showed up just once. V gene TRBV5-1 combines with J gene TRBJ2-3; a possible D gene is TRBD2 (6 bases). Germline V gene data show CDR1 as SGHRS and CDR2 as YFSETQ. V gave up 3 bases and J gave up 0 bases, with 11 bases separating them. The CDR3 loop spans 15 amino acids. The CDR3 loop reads CASSSDAGSTDTQYF. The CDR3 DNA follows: TGCGCCAGCAGCTCGGATGCGGGGAGCACAGATACGCAGTATTTT.

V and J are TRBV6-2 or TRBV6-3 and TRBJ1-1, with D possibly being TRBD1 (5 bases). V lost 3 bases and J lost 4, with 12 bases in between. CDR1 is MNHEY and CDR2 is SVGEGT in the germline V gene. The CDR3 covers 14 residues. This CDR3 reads CASSYRQSSTEAFF. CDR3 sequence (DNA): TGTGCCAGCAGTTATAGACAGTCCAGCACTGAAGCTTTCTTT.

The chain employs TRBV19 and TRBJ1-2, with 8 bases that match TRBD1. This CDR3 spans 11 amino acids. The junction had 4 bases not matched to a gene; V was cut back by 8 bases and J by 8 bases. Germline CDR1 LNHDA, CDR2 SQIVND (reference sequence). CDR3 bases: TGTGCCAGTCAGGGGGCGTGGGGCTACACCTTC. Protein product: CASQGAWGYTF.

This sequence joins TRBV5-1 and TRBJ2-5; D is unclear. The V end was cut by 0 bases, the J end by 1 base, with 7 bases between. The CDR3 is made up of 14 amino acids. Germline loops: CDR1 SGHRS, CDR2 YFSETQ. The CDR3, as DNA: TGCGCCAGCAGCTTGGGAGATATCCAAGAGACCCAGTACTTC. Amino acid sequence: CASSLGDIQETQYF.